This T cell receptor beta chain came from a study of cytomegalovirus exposure and HLA in healthy donors. Vbeta (60) and Jbeta (13) primers were used in the PCR. Sequencing used immunoSEQ multiplex PCR; TCRdb keeps in-frame clones, though not all of them. The sample yields about 140,000 clones, approximately 82% seen once. Trimming removed 1 base at V and 0 bases at J, with 9 bases between. Germline assignment: CDR1 SSHAT and CDR2 FNYEAQ (reference sequence). CDR3 length: 16 amino acids. Sequencing was done on a sample of PBMCs. This receptor was identified in a man under 40 in good health and CMV-seropositive. V usage is TRBV7-7 and J usage is TRBJ2-2; D is possibly TRBD2 (6 bases). The CDR3 nucleotides are TGTGCCAGCAGCTTAGTGGAGGGAGCGAACACCGGGGAGCTGTTTTTT. This encodes CASSLVEGANTGELFF.